This record looks at one TCR beta chain sequence and its context. Trimming pared 2 bases from V and 4 bases from J, leaving 9 bases between. Germline V gene sequence: CDR1 SNHLY, CDR2 FYNNEI. The CDR3 consists of 14 residues. This entry belongs to a study of T-cell memory formation after mild COVID-19. cDNA libraries for TCR alpha and TCR beta, carrying sample barcodes and UMIs, came from 5'RACE with constant-segment primers. TCRdb re-analysed the 5' RACE reads in MiXCR, keeping a single row per CDR3 protein. This table has 150,000 or so distinct CDR3 sequences, about 28% appearing once. The sample consisted of PBMCs or a T cell subset sorted from them (not recorded which). The TCR was taken from an adult woman who had mild COVID-19 (a few samples of this study predate the infection). Cell type and time point are not known. The chain employs TRBV2 and TRBJ2-1; no reliable D call. The CDR3 loop reads CASSENYSYNEQFF. CDR3 bases: TGTGCCAGCAGTGAAAACTACAGTTACAATGAGCAGTTCTTC.